The TCR beta chain under discussion was sequenced for a study of Ad26.COV2.S vaccination and SARS-CoV-2 variants. Sequenced by immunoSEQ multiplex PCR; TCRdb stores in-frame clones only, minus some. The table shows about 320,000 clones, with around four fifths occurring only once. The sample's treatment: approximately 18 received Ad26.COV2.S at low or high dose, single or two shots; roughly 5 received placebo; per-sample allocation not given. Material that was analyzed had been drawn on day 63 after the first vaccine or placebo injection. V was shortened by 3 bases and J by 6 bases, with 14 bases between the two germline ends. Germline V lookup: CDR1 SGHTA, CDR2 FQGNSA. CDR3 length: 15 residues.

The specimen comprised peripheral blood, sampled in a trial of Ad26.COV2.S vaccine versus placebo. The receptor was derived from a person aged 18-60 years who received the Ad26.COV2.S COVID-19 vaccine or a placebo. The rearrangement joins TRBV7-2 to TRBJ2-2; D unclear. The CDR3 bases are TGTGCCAGCAGCTTCATGATACTACTTCCCGGGGAGCTGTTTTTT. This gives the protein CASSFMILLPGELFF.